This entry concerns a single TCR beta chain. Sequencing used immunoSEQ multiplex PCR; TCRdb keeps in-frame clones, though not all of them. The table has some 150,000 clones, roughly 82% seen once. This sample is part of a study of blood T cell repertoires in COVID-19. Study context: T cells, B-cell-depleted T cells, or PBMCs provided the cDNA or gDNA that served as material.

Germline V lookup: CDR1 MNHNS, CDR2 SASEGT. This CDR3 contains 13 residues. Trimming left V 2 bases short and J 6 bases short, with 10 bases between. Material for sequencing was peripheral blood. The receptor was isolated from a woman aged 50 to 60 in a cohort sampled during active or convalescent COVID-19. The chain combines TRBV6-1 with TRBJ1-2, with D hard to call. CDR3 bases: TGTGCCAGCAGTGAACCCCCCGGAGATGGCTACACCTTC. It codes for CASSEPPGDGYTF.